Listed below are T cell receptor beta chains from one sample, sequenced in a study of cytomegalovirus exposure and HLA in healthy donors. Profiling relied on immunoSEQ multiplex PCR, and the TCRdb table lists in-frame clones only, not all of them. The sample lists over 70,000 clones; 70% were seen once. Sequencing was performed on PBMCs. All receptors derive from a woman aged 45-59 years in good health and CMV-seropositive. Each CDR3 is given with its conserved first and last residue. Fields, in order: clone size, CDR3 length, D gene, V gene, J gene, CDR3 protein, CDR3 DNA. A D gene is named only where the DNA matches it firmly. The listing skips clone size in some rows; elsewhere it reads once, few, many or a size class.

size: -
length: 15
D: -
V: TRBV5-8
J: TRBJ2-4
CDR3: CASRSSGVVGNIQYF
DNA: TGTGCCAGCAGGTCGTCAGGGGTGGTCGGAAACATTCAGTACTTC

size: -
length: 15
D: -
V: TRBV27
J: TRBJ2-3
CDR3: CASSSGQINTDTQYF
DNA: TGTGCCAGCAGTTCCGGACAGATAAACACAGATACGCAGTATTTT

size: -
length: 14
D: -
V: TRBV11-2
J: TRBJ1-1
CDR3: CASSWGDRPTEAFF
DNA: TGTGCCAGCAGCTGGGGGGACCGGCCCACTGAAGCTTTCTTT

size: -
length: 15
D: -
V: TRBV5-5
J: TRBJ2-1
CDR3: CASSLEAGGWNEQFF
DNA: TGTGCCAGCAGCTTGGAAGCAGGGGGGTGGAATGAGCAGTTCTTC

size: few
length: 12
D: -
V: TRBV28
J: TRBJ2-3
CDR3: CASSFQRGTQYF
DNA: TGTGCCAGCAGTTTTCAAAGGGGCACGCAGTATTTT

size: -
length: 14
D: -
V: TRBV27
J: TRBJ1-1
CDR3: CASRYRAPEPEAFF
DNA: TGTGCCAGCAGATACAGGGCCCCCGAACCTGAAGCTTTCTTT

size: -
length: 13
D: -
V: TRBV5-1
J: TRBJ2-1
CDR3: CASSLGRGDEQFF
DNA: TGCGCCAGCAGCTTGGGTCGGGGTGATGAGCAGTTCTTC

size: -
length: 15
D: TRBD1
V: TRBV6-5
J: TRBJ1-1
CDR3: CASSLTGTGNTEAFF
DNA: TGTGCCAGCAGCTTAACCGGGACAGGGAACACTGAAGCTTTCTTT

size: -
length: 18
D: -
V: TRBV10-2
J: TRBJ1-4
CDR3: CASSESVYSRRGNEKLFF
DNA: TGCGCCAGCAGTGAGTCGGTGTATAGTCGGAGGGGTAATGAAAAACTGTTTTTT

size: -
length: 14
D: TRBD1
V: TRBV6-5
J: TRBJ2-5
CDR3: CASSHGTGGETQYF
DNA: TGTGCCAGCAGTCACGGGACAGGGGGCGAGACCCAGTACTTC

size: -
length: 17
D: -
V: TRBV27
J: TRBJ1-1
CDR3: CASSPQKDTGLGTEAFF
DNA: TGTGCCAGCAGTCCACAAAAGGATACAGGGTTGGGCACTGAAGCTTTCTTT

size: -
length: 15
D: TRBD1
V: TRBV7-2
J: TRBJ1-1
CDR3: CASSLAQGSSVGAFF
DNA: TGTGCCAGCAGCTTAGCACAGGGGTCTTCAGTTGGAGCTTTCTTT

size: -
length: 15
D: TRBD1
V: TRBV14
J: TRBJ2-2
CDR3: CASSQRTGGSGELFF
DNA: TGTGCCAGCAGCCAAAGGACAGGGGGATCCGGGGAGCTGTTTTTT

size: few
length: 13
D: -
V: TRBV28
J: TRBJ1-4
CDR3: CASSRGPNEKLFF
DNA: TGTGCCAGCAGTAGAGGCCCCAATGAAAAACTGTTTTTT

size: once
length: 16
D: -
V: TRBV12-2
J: TRBJ2-2
CDR3: CASRLGTGGHTGELFF
DNA: TGTGCAAGTCGCTTAGGGACAGGGGGTCACACCGGGGAGCTGTTTTTT